This TCR beta chain came from a study of blood T cell repertoires in COVID-19. Study at large: The study drew acute and convalescent COVID-19 samples from the United States, Italy and Spain. From T cells, B-cell-depleted T cells, or PBMCs came the material, which was cDNA or gDNA.

As processed by the authors: Estimation of nucleated cell counts relied on the amplification of reference gene primers. The protocol was immunoSEQ multiplex PCR, while the TCRdb copy is restricted to in-frame clones and leaves out a portion. That table gives V, J and clone size, and the DNA gave D and trimming. The data hold tens of thousands of clones, with about 74% observed a single time. CDR3 length: 15 amino acids. Trimming took 3 bases from V and 2 from J, leaving 10 bases between them. Germline V lookup: CDR1 SGHAT, CDR2 FQNNGV. This clone has a single count. Sequenced: peripheral blood. The receptor was isolated from an elderly woman with acute or convalescent COVID-19. The V and J genes are TRBV11-2 and TRBJ2-2; D is perhaps TRBD1 (5 bases). The CDR3 bases are TGTGCCAGCAGCTTGAACAGGCTAAACACCGGGGAGCTGTTTTTT. This encodes CASSLNRLNTGELFF.